This note documents a single T cell receptor (beta chain) sequence. The source of the sample is a study of cytomegalovirus exposure and HLA in healthy donors. On the study more broadly: Earlier findings included some 100 million unique TCR beta sequences obtained from 180 million or so T cells.

Germline loops: CDR1 SNHLY, CDR2 FYNNEI. CDR3 length equals 12 residues. V was trimmed by 5 bases and J by 0 bases, leaving 3 bases between them. The PCR made use of 60 Vbeta and 13 Jbeta primers. Sequencing was performed with immunoSEQ multiplex PCR; in TCRdb, only in-frame clones are kept and a portion is missing. The table includes some 180,000 clones, about four fifths detected once. The sequencing input was PBMCs. The TCR sequence derives from a woman aged 18-35 years in good health and CMV-seronegative. The chain combines TRBV2 with TRBJ2-3, with D uncertain. The CDR3 region has the DNA TGTGCCAGCAGTTATAGCACAGATACGCAGTATTTT. It translates to CASSYSTDTQYF.